This TCR beta chain is from a study of shared clonotypes between healthy human individuals. Study-wide context: CD4 naive and CD4 memory each took three plates per donor, while CD8 naive took two and CD8 memory one.

The CDR3 runs to 14 residues. The trim removed 4 bases at V and 4 bases at J, leaving 7 bases unmatched. The V gene's germline CDR1 is MNHEY and CDR2 SMNVEV (reference sequence). Assay execution took place at the deep level. Only in-frame clones appear in the TCRdb table, and some are missing; sequencing was by immunoSEQ multiplex PCR. The profile shows approximately 710,000 clones, 90% of them singletons. This rearrangement joins TRBV27 to TRBJ2-7; TRBD2 agrees at 7 bases. Sequenced sample: memory CD8+ T cells from PBMCs. Subset given: CD45RO+ cells pooled with CCR7-negative TemRA cells. The receptor was derived from a man younger than 30 in good health. Some clones in this sample may be carry-over from other donors' samples. The CDR3 DNA reads as TGTGCCAGCAGTTCCAGCGGGACTGTTTACGAGCAGTACTTC. Translated, it gives CASSSSGTVYEQYF.